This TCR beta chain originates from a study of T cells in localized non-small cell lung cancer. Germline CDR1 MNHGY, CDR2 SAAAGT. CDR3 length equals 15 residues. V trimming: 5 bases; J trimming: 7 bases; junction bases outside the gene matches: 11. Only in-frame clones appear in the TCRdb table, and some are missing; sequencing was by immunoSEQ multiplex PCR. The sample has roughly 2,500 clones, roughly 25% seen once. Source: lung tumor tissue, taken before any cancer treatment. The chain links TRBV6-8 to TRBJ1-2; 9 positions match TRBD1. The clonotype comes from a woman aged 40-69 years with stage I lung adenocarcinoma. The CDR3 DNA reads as TGTGCCAGCAGTAACGCCGGGACAGGGATTCTTGGCTACACCTTC. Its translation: CASSNAGTGILGYTF.